Included here is one T cell receptor (beta chain) sequence, with context. CDR1 and CDR2 (germline): SGHTA, FQGNSA. The CDR3 is 13 amino acids. The V gene lost 5 bases and the J gene lost 1 base, with 8 bases spanning the gap. The data belong to a study of T-cell memory formation after mild COVID-19. TCRdb re-analysed the 5' RACE reads in MiXCR, keeping a single row per CDR3 protein. The sample has fewer than 350,000 distinct CDR3 sequences, under 20% seen once; the top ten hold about 21%. The TCR was taken from a man younger than 35 who had mild COVID-19 (a few samples of this study predate the infection). Cell type and time point are not known. The source material was PBMCs or a T cell subset sorted from them (not recorded which). The chain employs TRBV7-2 and TRBJ1-1, with a possible D match to TRBD1 (6 bases). The CDR3 here is CASSKDRNTEAFF. The CDR3 DNA is TGTGCCAGCAGCAAGGACAGGAACACTGAAGCTTTCTTT.